One and the same sample provided the 19 T cell receptor beta chains below, sequenced in a study of patients and donors after allogeneic stem cell transplantation. MiXCR, run by TCRdb on the RT-PCR reads, gives a single entry per CDR3 protein. Here the sample spans about a million distinct CDR3 sequences, approximately 19% being singletons. Sequencing was performed on blood, either unsorted or a sorted T cell fraction (not recorded which). These receptors were taken from a human donor who was either an allogeneic HSCT recipient or a stem cell or donor lymphocyte infusion donor (not recorded which). It is not recorded whose cells these are; they may come from a transplant donor.

The V gene is TRBV2, the J gene TRBJ1-4, with D possibly matching TRBD1 (5 bases). CDR1 SNHLY and CDR2 FYNNEI come from the germline V gene. This CDR3 spans 14 amino acids. Trimming removed 6 bases from V and 6 bases from J, with 14 bases in between. CDR3 amino acids: CASSKPGFYEKLFF. As DNA, the CDR3 is TGTGCCAGCAGCAAACCAGGGTTTTATGAAAAACTGTTTTTT.

This clonotype has just a few counts. The V and J genes are TRBV9 and TRBJ2-5; D might be TRBD2 (6 bases). In germline, CDR1 is SGDLS, CDR2 YYNGEE. This CDR3 has 16 amino acids. V lost 3 bases and J 5 bases, leaving 20 bases between the germline ends. The CDR3 DNA reads TGTGCCAGCAGCGGCAAGACTAGAGGTCGGTTGGAGACCCAGTACTTC. This gives the protein CASSGKTRGRLETQYF.

This chain joins TRBV29-1 and TRBJ1-2; weak D call: TRBD1 (5 bases). CDR1 SQVTM and CDR2 ANQGSEA come from the germline V gene. This CDR3 has 12 amino acids. V was clipped by 3 bases and J by 7 bases, with 12 bases between them. The CDR3 sequence: CSVEAGGSGYTF. Here the CDR3 DNA reads TGCAGCGTTGAGGCGGGGGGTAGTGGCTACACCTTC.

The chain employs TRBV12-3 or TRBV12-4 and TRBJ2-2, with D possibly matching TRBD2 (5 bases). This CDR3 has 15 amino acids. The V and J ends lost 3 bases and 6 bases respectively, with 14 bases between them. The CDR3 loop is CASSFGLVGPGELFF. The CDR3 DNA follows: TGTGCCAGCAGTTTCGGACTGGTAGGGCCCGGGGAGCTGTTTTTT.

This clonotype turned up a few times. The V call is TRBV9, the J call TRBJ2-3; the D gene is possibly TRBD1 (6 bases). The V end was cut by 0 bases, the J end by 2 bases, with 7 bases between. The CDR3 spans 14 residues. In germline, CDR1 is SGDLS, CDR2 YYNGEE. CDR3: CASSVGDNTDTQYF. CDR3 bases: TGTGCCAGCAGCGTAGGGGACAACACAGATACGCAGTATTTT.

This clonotype was seen more than once but under ten times. The chain is built from TRBV7-3 and TRBJ1-1; 7 positions match TRBD1. Germline values: CDR1 SGHTA, CDR2 FQGTGA. The CDR3 sequence is 15 residues long. V dropped 5 bases and J dropped 6; count of bases not matched to a gene: 12. CDR3 amino acids: CASSPWTSQGAEAFF. The CDR3 DNA reads TGTGCCAGCAGCCCGTGGACCTCTCAGGGGGCTGAAGCTTTCTTT.

This chain uses TRBV9 with TRBJ2-7, with D uncertain. The CDR3 sequence is 14 residues long. V gave up 3 bases and J gave up 2 bases, with 12 bases separating them. Germline V CDR1 and CDR2: SGDLS, YYNGEE. CDR3 protein: CASSAGWSTYEQYF. CDR3 nucleotide sequence: TGTGCCAGCAGCGCTGGATGGAGTACCTACGAGCAGTACTTC.

This clonotype was observed a handful of times. The chain uses TRBV7-9 and TRBJ1-2; D not certain. Germline CDR1 reads SEHNR; CDR2 reads FQNEAQ (reference sequence). Trimming removed 3 bases at V and 4 bases at J, with 12 bases between. The CDR3 covers 14 residues. The CDR3 is CASSFNRQLYGYTF. CDR3 sequence (DNA): TGTGCCAGCAGCTTTAATCGACAACTCTATGGCTACACCTTC.

This clonotype was found many times. This chain joins TRBV29-1 and TRBJ2-1; D gene unclear. The germline V gene encodes CDR1 SQVTM and CDR2 ANQGSEA. The CDR3 runs to 13 residues. V was trimmed by 2 bases and J by 7 bases, leaving 12 bases between them. Here the CDR3 DNA reads TGCAGCGTTGAATTTCAAGCCTCTAATGAGCAGTTCTTC. Translated, it gives CSVEFQASNEQFF.

The J gene is TRBJ2-1, the V gene TRBV2; no definite D call. The CDR3 runs 16 residues. CDR1 and CDR2 from the germline V gene are SNHLY and FYNNEI. Trimming took 3 bases from V and 0 from J, leaving 12 bases between them. CDR3: CASSDTASNSYNEQFF. Written as DNA, the CDR3 is TGTGCCAGCAGTGATACGGCCAGCAACTCCTACAATGAGCAGTTCTTC.

The V gene is TRBV5-1, the J gene TRBJ1-4; 7 bases map to TRBD1. The CDR3 extends over 15 amino acids. After removal of 0 bases from V and 7 bases from J, the junction contained 6 bases not matched to a gene. CDR1 and CDR2 from the germline V gene are SGHRS and YFSETQ. The CDR3 is CASSLGGQDPEKLFF. CDR3 DNA sequence: TGCGCCAGCAGCTTGGGCGGACAGGACCCTGAAAAACTGTTTTTT.

This clonotype was found many times. This chain uses TRBV4-3 with TRBJ2-5; D possibly corresponds to TRBD2 (5 bases). Looked up from germline, CDR1 is LGHNA and CDR2 is YSLEER. CDR3 size: 14 residues. Deletions cut 3 bases from V and 5 bases from J, with 13 bases between. CDR3 DNA sequence: TGCGCCAGCAGCCACGACGGGGTAGGGGAGACCCAGTACTTC. It translates to CASSHDGVGETQYF.

The chain joins TRBV29-1 to TRBJ2-3; D not certain. This CDR3 has 14 residues. V was clipped by 2 bases and J by 2 bases, with 11 bases between them. Germline CDR1 reads SQVTM; CDR2 reads ANQGSEA. The CDR3 loop is CSVENLAHTDTQYF. For the CDR3, the DNA is TGCAGCGTTGAAAACTTGGCCCACACAGATACGCAGTATTTT.

This clonotype was seen ten or more times. The rearrangement uses TRBV29-1 and TRBJ2-2; 11 bases map to TRBD1. After removal of 7 bases from V and 5 bases from J, the junction contained 3 bases not matched to a gene. CDR1 and CDR2 from the germline V gene are SQVTM and ANQGSEA. The CDR3 is made up of 13 amino acids. CDR3 sequence: CSAGTGGTGELFF. For the CDR3, the DNA is TGCAGCGCCGGGACAGGGGGAACCGGGGAGCTGTTTTTT.

The V call is TRBV20-1, the J call TRBJ2-2, with D uncertain. Germline lookup yields CDR1 DFQATT and CDR2 SNEGSKA (reference sequence). This CDR3 is built from 13 residues. V was shortened by 0 bases and J by 2 bases, with 4 bases between the two germline ends. The CDR3 region is CSARDRNTGELFF. Here the CDR3 DNA reads TGCAGTGCTAGAGACCGAAACACCGGGGAGCTGTTTTTT.

This clonotype has only a few counts. The chain combines TRBV29-1 with TRBJ1-1; D remains ambiguous. V shed 3 bases and J shed 0 bases, with 14 bases lying between them. From germline, CDR1 is SQVTM and CDR2 ANQGSEA. This CDR3 comprises 15 residues. The CDR3 spells CSVEKNPAMNTEAFF. Written as DNA, the CDR3 is TGCAGCGTTGAGAAAAATCCAGCCATGAACACTGAAGCTTTCTTT.

The rearrangement links TRBV29-1 to TRBJ2-7; 12 bases agree with TRBD2. CDR3 size: 15 residues. Germline CDR1 reads SQVTM; CDR2 reads ANQGSEA. Trimming cost V 4 bases and J 3 bases; bases outside gene matches: 7. This chain's CDR3 is CSVGTSGTQSYEQYF. DNA for the CDR3: TGCAGCGTTGGGACTAGCGGGACCCAAAGCTACGAGCAGTACTTC.

The CDR3 DNA is TGTGCCAGCAGTTACTCGAATTTCGGGGGACCCTCCTACAATGAGCAGTTCTTC. It is translated as CASSYSNFGGPSYNEQFF. The V and J genes are TRBV6-5 and TRBJ2-1; D may be TRBD2 (6 bases). The CDR3 runs 18 residues. V was clipped by 0 bases and J by 0 bases, with 15 bases between them. Germline V gene data show CDR1 as MNHEY and CDR2 as SVGAGI.

The chain joins TRBV6-2 or TRBV6-3 to TRBJ2-6, with 11 bases fitting TRBD1. The CDR3 runs to 17 residues. V lost 7 bases to trimming and J lost 2 bases; unmatched junction nucleotides: 7. Germline V gives CDR1 MNHEY, CDR2 SVGEGT. The CDR3 nucleotides read TGTGCCAGCACCTACGGACAGGGGGCGGCTGGGGCCAACGTCCTGACTTTC. Its translation is CASTYGQGAAGANVLTF.